This entry lists 8 T cell receptor beta chains sequenced from one sample in a study of T-cell reconstitution after alpha-beta-depleted transplantation in children. Molecular barcoding with unique molecular identifiers was used for the TCRbeta library. TCRdb re-derived calls from the PCR reads in MiXCR, one entry per CDR3 protein. In the table there are fewer than 350,000 distinct CDR3 sequences, about 9.5% of which are singletons. This specimen was PBMCs, taken before TCRalphabeta/CD19-depleted stem cell transplant. The receptor set was obtained from a boy in the first two years of life with acute myeloid leukemia, due to receive a stem cell transplant.

In its sample, this clonotype was seen many times. J is TRBJ2-1 and V is TRBV3-1, with TRBD2 matching 9 bases. V shed 0 bases, J shed 8 bases, and the junction held 11 bases outside the gene matches. From germline, CDR1 is LGHDT and CDR2 YNNKEL (reference sequence). The CDR3 length is 17 residues. CDR3 DNA sequence: TGTGCCAGCAGCCAAGATTTGGGCGGGAGGGGTTACTATGAGCAGTTCTTC. Amino acid sequence: CASSQDLGGRGYYEQFF.

Ten or more counts support this clonotype. The V call is TRBV7-9, the J call TRBJ2-7; tentative D call: TRBD1 (5 bases). V was cut by 0 bases and J by 9 bases, with 12 bases left in between. Per the germline V gene, CDR1 is SEHNR and CDR2 is FQNEAQ (reference sequence). The CDR3 totals 13 residues. The CDR3 here is CASSLAQGDRQYF. In nucleotides, the CDR3 is TGTGCCAGCAGCTTAGCGCAAGGGGATAGGCAGTACTTC.

This clonotype was detected a few times. CDR3 nucleotides: TGCAGTGCTAGAGGGAGGGGGATAACCTACGAGCAGTACTTC. This sequence encodes CSARGRGITYEQYF. The chain has TRBV20-1 and TRBJ2-7, with D perhaps assigned TRBD1 or TRBD2 (6 bases each). Deletions cut 1 base from V and 2 bases from J, with 12 bases between. Germline loops: CDR1 DFQATT, CDR2 SNEGSKA (reference sequence). This CDR3 has 14 amino acids.

This clonotype turned up a few times. V and J are TRBV20-1 and TRBJ2-1, with 7 nucleotides matching TRBD1. V shed 5 bases and J 8 bases; nucleotides not matched to a gene: 9. CDR3 length equals 13 residues. Germline loops: CDR1 DFQATT, CDR2 SNEGSKA (reference sequence). The CDR3 DNA sequence: TGCAGTGCTCCCTCGACAGGGTGGGATGAGCAGTTCTTC. This translates into CSAPSTGWDEQFF.

Worth noting for this clonotype: It may be a read error: a sequence one base away is much more abundant. The CDR3 region has the DNA TGTGCCAGCAGCTTAGTTGGCAGTAACAATGAGCTGTTCTTC. Translated, it gives CASSLVGSNNELFF. This sequence joins TRBV7-8 and TRBJ2-1; D gene uncertain. Germline CDR1 and CDR2: SGHVS and FQNEAQ. CDR3 length equals 14 residues.

This clonotype was counted ten times or more. The rearrangement links TRBV7-9 to TRBJ2-1, with D maybe TRBD1 (5 bases). The CDR3 sequence is 15 residues long. Germline-derived CDR1 and CDR2 are SEHNR and FQNEAQ (reference sequence). The V and J ends lost 1 base and 2 bases respectively, with 9 bases between them. CDR3 DNA sequence: TGTGCCAGCAGCTTAGGGGGCAAGACCTACAATGAGCAGTTCTTC. The encoded protein is CASSLGGKTYNEQFF. Combining the CDR3 with reference TRBV7-9 and TRBJ2-1 gives the whole variable domain DTGVSQNPRHKITKRGQNVTFRCDPISEHNRLYWYRQTLGQGPEFLTYFQNEAQLEKSRLLSDRFSAERPKGSFSTLEIQRTEQGDSAMYLCASSLGGKTYNEQFFGPGTRLTVL.

This clonotype was picked up many times. The V call is TRBV11-1, the J call TRBJ2-2; D is ambiguous. Per germline, CDR1 SGHAT and CDR2 FQDESV (reference sequence). The CDR3 is made up of 19 amino acids. The V and J ends lost 1 base and 4 bases respectively, with 22 bases between them. For the CDR3, the DNA is TGTGCCAGCAGCTTAGGCCTCCTCGGCAAAGCGAGGAGCACCGGGGAGCTGTTTTTT. It translates to CASSLGLLGKARSTGELFF.

The table lists this clonotype with many counts. V gene TRBV4-3 combines with J gene TRBJ2-7; D unresolved. From germline, CDR1 is LGHNA and CDR2 YSLEER. V dropped 1 base and J dropped 3 bases, with 13 bases sitting between them. This CDR3 is 15 amino acids long. CDR3: CASSQVLVGSYEQYF. CDR3 sequence (DNA): TGCGCCAGCAGCCAAGTGTTGGTTGGTAGCTACGAGCAGTACTTC.